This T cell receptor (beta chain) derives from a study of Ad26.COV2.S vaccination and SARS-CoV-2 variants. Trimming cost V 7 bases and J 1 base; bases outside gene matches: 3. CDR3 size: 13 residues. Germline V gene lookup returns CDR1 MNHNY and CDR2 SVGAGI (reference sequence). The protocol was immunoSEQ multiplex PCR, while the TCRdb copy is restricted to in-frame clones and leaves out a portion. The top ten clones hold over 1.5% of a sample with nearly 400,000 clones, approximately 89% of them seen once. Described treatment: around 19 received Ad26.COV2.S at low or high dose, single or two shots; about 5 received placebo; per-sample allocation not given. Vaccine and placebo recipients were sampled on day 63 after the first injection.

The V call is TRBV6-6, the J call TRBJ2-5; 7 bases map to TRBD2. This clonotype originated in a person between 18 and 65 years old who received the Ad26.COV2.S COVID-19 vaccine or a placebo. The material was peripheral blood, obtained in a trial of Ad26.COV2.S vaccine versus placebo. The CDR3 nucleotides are TGTGCCAGCAAGCGGGATCTCCAAGAGACCCAGTACTTC. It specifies CASKRDLQETQYF.